The rows below give T cell receptor beta chains drawn from one sample of a study of OX40 agonist ivuxolimab in advanced cancers. Libraries were prepared by immunoSEQ multiplex PCR; TCRdb keeps only in-frame clonotypes and omits some of them. The sample shows 60,000 to 65,000 clones, roughly 90% of them seen only once. The starting material was CD4+ or CD8+ T cells sorted from blood, obtained in a trial of the OX40 agonist ivuxolimab. These receptors came from an adult with an advanced solid tumor such as melanoma, head and neck, liver or kidney cancer. Both conserved end residues are part of each CDR3. The D gene is left open where the match is weak. Some rows have no size entry. The others give once, few or many, or a class for an expanded clone.

size	V	D	J	length	CDR3	DNA
NA	TRBV9	NA	TRBJ2-1	12	CASSGGYNEQFF	TGTGCCAGCAGCGGGGGGTACAATGAGCAGTTCTTC
NA	TRBV6-6	NA	TRBJ1-1	12	CASSSTPHEAFF	TGTGCCAGCAGTTCCACCCCCCATGAAGCTTTCTTT
NA	TRBV10-3	TRBD2	TRBJ2-3	21	CAIKGTSGRGSGSSGTDTQYF	TGTGCCATCAAAGGAACTAGCGGGAGAGGGAGTGGAAGTAGTGGCACAGATACGCAGTATTTT
NA	TRBV4-3	TRBD2	TRBJ2-1	17	CASSQDTLAGVYNEQFF	TGCGCCAGCAGCCAAGATACACTAGCGGGAGTCTACAATGAGCAGTTCTTC
NA	TRBV19	NA	TRBJ2-5	13	CASSTGHQETQYF	TGTGCCAGTAGTACGGGACACCAAGAGACCCAGTACTTC
NA	TRBV5-8	NA	TRBJ1-1	12	CASSFGQGEAFF	TGTGCCAGCAGCTTCGGTCAGGGGGAAGCTTTCTTT
NA	TRBV21-1	NA	TRBJ1-4	18	CASSKRGVPLGGNEKLFF	TGTGCCAGCAGCAAACGGGGCGTACCCCTTGGTGGTAATGAAAAACTGTTTTTT
NA	TRBV10-3	NA	TRBJ2-2	14	CATALTDNTGELFF	TGTGCCACCGCACTAACAGATAACACCGGGGAGCTGTTTTTT
NA	TRBV11-3	TRBD2	TRBJ2-5	15	CASSFTSGSGETQYF	TGTGCCAGCAGCTTTACTAGCGGGAGCGGAGAGACCCAGTACTTC
few	TRBV6-1	TRBD2	TRBJ2-3	15	CASSEDAGGSDTQYF	TGTGCCAGCAGTGAAGATGCGGGAGGATCAGATACGCAGTATTTT
few	TRBV6-5	NA	TRBJ2-3	14	CASSLPGSTDTQYF	TGTGCCAGCAGCCTACCCGGTAGCACAGATACGCAGTATTTT
once	TRBV28	NA	TRBJ2-5	15	CASSLGNSYQETQYF	TGTGCCAGCAGTTTGGGGAACAGTTACCAAGAGACCCAGTACTTC
NA	TRBV4-1	NA	TRBJ2-4	15	CASSQEGYGQNIQYF	TGCGCCAGCAGCCAAGAAGGTTACGGGCAGAACATTCAGTACTTC
NA	TRBV6-1	NA	TRBJ1-4	12	CASSGSRDLMFF	TGTGCCAGCAGTGGTTCCCGGGACTTAATGTTTTTT
NA	TRBV7-9	TRBD2	TRBJ2-1	16	CAGTPVTGTSRNEQFF	TGTGCCGGGACACCCGTAACCGGGACTAGCCGCAATGAGCAGTTCTTC
NA	TRBV11-3	NA	TRBJ2-7	14	CASSSLPLTGEQYF	TGTGCCAGCAGCTCATTGCCACTGACGGGGGAGCAGTACTTC
NA	TRBV29-1	NA	TRBJ1-2	13	CSVKGVAGHGYTF	TGCAGCGTTAAGGGGGTAGCGGGCCATGGCTACACCTTC
once	TRBV6-1	NA	TRBJ1-2	14	CASSDLNLGGVVTF	TGTGCCAGCAGTGACCTCAACTTAGGAGGGGTTGTCACCTTC
NA	TRBV6-5	NA	TRBJ2-5	14	CASSLTSGRETQYF	TGTGCCAGCAGTTTGACCTCGGGTCGAGAGACCCAGTACTTC
NA	TRBV27	TRBD1	TRBJ2-7	14	CASSLRGQGYEQYF	TGTGCCAGCAGTTTACGGGGACAGGGATACGAGCAGTACTTC
NA	TRBV9	NA	TRBJ2-2	13	CASSLPIPGELFF	TGTGCCAGCAGCCTTCCAATTCCCGGGGAGCTGTTTTTT
NA	TRBV5-4	TRBD1	TRBJ1-2	14	CASSLTGGGDGYTF	TGTGCCAGCAGCTTGACCGGAGGGGGCGACGGCTACACCTTC
NA	TRBV2	TRBD2	TRBJ2-3	14	CAVELALFTDTQYF	TGTGCCGTAGAACTAGCGTTATTCACAGATACGCAGTATTTT
NA	TRBV19	NA	TRBJ2-5	15	CASSIEGVSWETQYF	TGTGCCAGTAGTATAGAGGGTGTTAGCTGGGAGACCCAGTACTTC
NA	TRBV15	NA	TRBJ2-5	17	CATSTSEPGLTGETQYF	TGTGCCACCAGCACCTCGGAACCGGGCCTTACTGGGGAGACCCAGTACTTC
NA	TRBV11-3	TRBD1	TRBJ2-7	14	CASSSRDRDYEQYF	TGTGCCAGCAGCAGCCGGGACAGGGACTACGAGCAGTACTTC
once	TRBV2	TRBD1	TRBJ2-7	13	CASDDRVLDEQYF	TGTGCCAGCGATGACAGGGTGTTGGACGAGCAGTACTTC
NA	TRBV27	NA	TRBJ2-1	16	CASSLAAVDLYNEQFF	TGTGCCAGCAGTTTAGCGGCCGTGGACCTATACAATGAGCAGTTCTTC
NA	TRBV7-3	NA	TRBJ2-2	11	CASIKSGELFF	TGTGCCAGCATTAAGTCCGGGGAGCTGTTTTTT
NA	TRBV11-2	NA	TRBJ2-3	15	CASSSPLTGYHTQYF	TGTGCCAGCAGCTCCCCCCTGACGGGGTACCATACGCAGTATTTT
NA	TRBV10-3	NA	TRBJ1-1	15	CAISEGRTLNTEAFF	TGTGCCATCAGTGAGGGAAGGACGTTGAACACTGAAGCTTTCTTT